These 16 T cell receptor beta chains were sequenced from one sample in a study of cytomegalovirus exposure and HLA in healthy donors. Amplification used 60 Vbeta primers and 13 Jbeta primers. The method was immunoSEQ multiplex PCR; TCRdb's version includes in-frame clones alone and lacks a portion of them. The table has 100,000 to 150,000 clones, 83% seen once. The sequencing sample was made of PBMCs. These TCRs come from a woman in her 40s in good health and CMV-seropositive.

The rearrangement links TRBV6-1 to TRBJ2-7, with TRBD2 matching over 9 bases. The length of the CDR3 is 15 residues. Germline CDR1 and CDR2: MNHNS and SASEGT. V shed 1 base, J shed 5 bases, and the junction held 6 bases outside the gene matches. The CDR3 sequence is CASSEEISGSHEQYF. The CDR3 DNA is TGTGCCAGCAGTGAAGAAATTAGCGGGAGCCACGAGCAGTACTTC.

The V call is TRBV28, the J call TRBJ2-5; 7 positions agree with TRBD2. Germline lookup yields CDR1 MDHEN and CDR2 SYDVKM. With V trimmed by 7 bases and J by 5 bases, 7 bases remained unmatched. This CDR3 is built from 13 residues. CDR3 DNA sequence: TGTGCCAGCATGGGCAGGGAGGGGGAGACCCAGTACTTC. Its translation: CASMGREGETQYF.

CDR3 sequence: CASSLAEGLGELFF. DNA of the CDR3: TGTGCCAGCAGCTTAGCGGAGGGCCTCGGGGAGCTGTTTTTT. The V and J genes are TRBV7-8 and TRBJ2-2, with D perhaps matching TRBD2 (6 bases). Trimming left V 0 bases short and J 7 bases short, with 9 bases between. CDR3 size: 14 residues. CDR1 SGHVS and CDR2 FQNEAQ come from the germline V gene. Complete variable domain (other parts from reference TRBV7-8 and TRBJ2-2): GAGVSQSPRYKVAKRGQDVALRCDPISGHVSLFWYQQALGQGPEFLTYFQNEAQLDKSGLPSDRFFAERPEGSVSTLKIQRTQQEDSAVYLCASSLAEGLGELFFGEGSRLTVL.

The chain employs TRBV7-9 and TRBJ2-7; 11 nucleotides match TRBD2. V was clipped by 8 bases and J by 5 bases; unmatched bases: 2. The CDR3 is made up of 12 amino acids. Looked up from germline, CDR1 is SEHNR and CDR2 is FQNEAQ (reference sequence). This CDR3 reads CASGLAGHEQYF. CDR3 bases: TGTGCCAGCGGACTAGCGGGCCACGAGCAGTACTTC.

V gene TRBV11-2 combines with J gene TRBJ1-2, with TRBD1 matching over 10 bases. Germline V gene lookup returns CDR1 SGHAT and CDR2 FQNNGV. The CDR3 is 15 residues long. Germline trimming cut 4 bases from V and 5 bases from J; bases unmatched to any gene: 7. The CDR3 DNA reads as TGTGCCAGCAGCTACGGGACAGGGGTTAAGTATGGCTACACCTTC. This sequence encodes CASSYGTGVKYGYTF.

The chain has TRBV16 and TRBJ1-2; D might be TRBD1 (5 bases). This CDR3 has 17 residues. The germline V gene encodes CDR1 KGHSY and CDR2 FQNENV. The V gene lost 1 base and the J gene lost 0 bases, with 15 bases spanning the gap. This CDR3 reads CASSQFIGQGTNYGYTF. The CDR3 nucleotides read TGTGCCAGCAGCCAATTTATTGGTCAGGGCACTAACTATGGCTACACCTTC.

This chain links TRBV5-4 with TRBJ2-1, with TRBD2 identical over 10 bases. The junction had 8 bases not matched to a gene; V was cut back by 0 bases and J by 8 bases. Germline V gene data show CDR1 as SGHNT and CDR2 as YYREEE (reference sequence). The CDR3 has 16 residues. CDR3 amino acids: CASSLGLAGEGDEQFF. CDR3 nucleotides: TGTGCCAGCAGCTTGGGGCTAGCGGGAGAAGGCGATGAGCAGTTCTTC. Based on the CDR3 plus reference TRBV5-4 and TRBJ2-1, the full variable domain is ETGVTQSPTHLIKTRGQQVTLRCSSQSGHNTVSWYQQALGQGPQFIFQYYREEENGRGNFPPRFSGLQFPNYSSELNVNALELDDSALYLCASSLGLAGEGDEQFFGPGTRLTVL.

Of note for this clone: A read error may produce the germline difference seen at one junction end. The chain uses TRBV2 and TRBJ2-7; TRBD2 is a possible D gene (6 bases). The CDR3 loop spans 15 amino acids. Looked up from germline, CDR1 is SNHLY and CDR2 is FYNNEI. CDR3 bases: TGTGCCAGCAGCGAAGGGGCAGGGAGGACCTACGAGCAGTACTTC. Amino acid sequence: CASSEGAGRTYEQYF. The entire variable domain, with the rest obtained from reference TRBV2 and TRBJ2-7, is as follows: EPEVTQTPSHQVTQMGQEVILRCVPISNHLYFYWYRQILGQKVEFLVSFYNNEISEKSEIFDDQFSVERPDGSNFTLKIRSTKLEDSAMYFCASSEGAGRTYEQYFGPGTRLTVT.

V is TRBV7-2 and J is TRBJ2-3; unclear D gene. V gave up 3 bases and J gave up 6 bases, with 4 bases separating them. Germline V CDR1 and CDR2: SGHTA, FQGNSA. CDR3 length equals 11 residues. The CDR3 DNA reads TGTGCCAGCAGCTTTATGGATACGCAGTATTTT. It encodes CASSFMDTQYF. Full variable domain (outside the CDR3, taken from reference TRBV7-2 and TRBJ2-3): GAGVSQSPSNKVTEKGKDVELRCDPISGHTALYWYRQSLGQGLEFLIYFQGNSAPDKSGLPSDRFSAERTGGSVSTLTIQRTQQEDSAVYLCASSFMDTQYFGPGTRLTVL.

The chain is built from TRBV7-3 and TRBJ1-1, with unresolved D. The V end was cut by 2 bases, the J end by 1 base, with 5 bases between. The CDR3 length is 13 residues. Germline CDR1 SGHTA, CDR2 FQGTGA. The CDR3 loop reads CASSLAGNTEAFF. Written as DNA, the CDR3 is TGTGCCAGCAGCTTAGCAGGGAACACTGAAGCTTTCTTT.

The chain recombines TRBV10-2 with TRBJ2-7; 9 bases fit TRBD2. Germline CDR1 reads WSHSY; CDR2 reads SAAADI. CDR3 length: 13 residues. Trimming removed 8 bases from V and 3 bases from J; junction bases left unmatched: 5. The CDR3 sequence: CASAGGRGYEQYF. The CDR3 nucleotides are TGCGCCAGCGCGGGCGGGAGGGGCTACGAGCAGTACTTC.

This clone was seen more than once but under ten times. The gene calls are TRBV6-5 and TRBJ2-2, with TRBD1 identical over 11 bases. This CDR3 is built from 16 residues. CDR1 MNHEY and CDR2 SVGAGI come from the germline V gene. J lost 6 bases, V lost 2 bases, and 5 bases had no gene match. The CDR3 DNA sequence: TGTGCCAGCAGTTACCAACCGGGACAGGGGGCCGGGGAGCTGTTTTTT. Translation gives CASSYQPGQGAGELFF.

The gene calls are TRBV30 and TRBJ1-2, with D tentatively TRBD1 (6 bases). V lost 1 base and J lost 4, with 13 bases in between. This CDR3 spans 14 amino acids. Per the germline V gene, CDR1 is GTSNPN and CDR2 is SVGIG (reference sequence). The CDR3 DNA sequence: TGTGCCTGGAGTGGGGGGGGGCCAGGCTATGGCTACACCTTC. It yields the protein CAWSGGGPGYGYTF. The whole variable domain, remainder taken from reference TRBV30 and TRBJ1-2, is SQTIHQWPATLVQPVGSPLSLECTVEGTSNPNLYWYRQAAGRGLQLLFYSVGIGQISSEVPQNLSASRPQDRQFILSSKKLLLSDSGFYLCAWSGGGPGYGYTFGSGTRLTVV.

The chain combines TRBV19 with TRBJ2-1, with D unclear. Germline loops: CDR1 LNHDA, CDR2 SQIVND (reference sequence). The CDR3 totals 12 residues. The ends were cut back, 2 bases at V and 5 bases at J, with 4 bases in the middle. CDR3 residues: CASSISHNEQFF. In nucleotides, the CDR3 is TGTGCCAGTAGTATAAGCCACAATGAGCAGTTCTTC.

The chain recombines TRBV28 with TRBJ1-5; D is possibly TRBD1 (5 bases). V was pared by 3 bases and J by 4 bases, with 16 bases between. The germline V gene encodes CDR1 MDHEN and CDR2 SYDVKM. The CDR3 totals 16 residues. CDR3 sequence reads: CASSFVGGSPNQPQHF. CDR3 sequence (DNA): TGTGCCAGCAGTTTCGTCGGGGGGAGCCCTAATCAGCCCCAGCATTTT.

The chain joins TRBV4-1 to TRBJ1-4; TRBD1 might be the D (5 bases). V lost 0 bases and J 5 bases, leaving 10 bases between the germline ends. This CDR3 spans 15 amino acids. Germline lookup yields CDR1 MGHRA and CDR2 YSYEKL. CDR3 coding DNA: TGCGCCAGCAGCCAAGAAAACAGGAAAAATGAAAAACTGTTTTTT. Translation gives CASSQENRKNEKLFF.